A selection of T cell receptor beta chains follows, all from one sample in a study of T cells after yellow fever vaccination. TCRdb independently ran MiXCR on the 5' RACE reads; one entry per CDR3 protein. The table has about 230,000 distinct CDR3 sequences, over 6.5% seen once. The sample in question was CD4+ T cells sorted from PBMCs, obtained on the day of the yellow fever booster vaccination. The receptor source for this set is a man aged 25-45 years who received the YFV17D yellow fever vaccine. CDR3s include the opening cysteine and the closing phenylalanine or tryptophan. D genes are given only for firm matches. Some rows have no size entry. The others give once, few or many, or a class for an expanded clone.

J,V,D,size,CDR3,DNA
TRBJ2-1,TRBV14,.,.,CASSLAFGVGEQFF,TGTGCCAGCAGCCTGGCCTTCGGGGTCGGAGAGCAGTTCTTC
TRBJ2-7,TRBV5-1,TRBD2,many,CASSSIAGGGYEQYF,TGCGCCAGCAGCTCCATAGCGGGAGGAGGGTACGAGCAGTACTTC
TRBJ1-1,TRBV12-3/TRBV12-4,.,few,CASSRTQGSAEAFF,TGTGCCAGCAGTCGGACGCAGGGGAGTGCTGAAGCTTTCTTT
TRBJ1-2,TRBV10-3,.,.,CAISETENYGYTF,TGTGCCATCAGTGAGACAGAGAACTATGGCTACACCTTC
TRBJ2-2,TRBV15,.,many,CATSGQGGVGELFF,TGTGCCACCAGCGGGCAGGGCGGCGTCGGGGAGCTGTTTTTT
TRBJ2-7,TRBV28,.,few,CASSLWAGGDKGEQYF,TGTGCCAGCAGTTTATGGGCCGGAGGGGATAAAGGCGAGCAGTACTTC
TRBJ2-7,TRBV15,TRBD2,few,CATSRDKASGTYEQYF,TGTGCCACCAGCAGAGATAAGGCTAGCGGTACCTACGAGCAGTACTTC
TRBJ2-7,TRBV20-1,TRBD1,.,CSARPDRGRNEQYF,TGCAGTGCTAGACCTGACAGGGGGCGGAACGAGCAGTACTTC
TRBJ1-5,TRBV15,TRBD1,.,CATSRDSGGYQPQHF,TGTGCCACCAGCAGAGATTCAGGGGGCTATCAGCCCCAGCATTTT
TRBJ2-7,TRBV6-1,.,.,CASKSGPLARNTYEQYF,TGTGCCAGCAAATCGGGGCCCCTCGCACGAAACACCTACGAGCAGTACTTC
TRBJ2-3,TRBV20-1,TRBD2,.,CSAMGLAEGSDTQYF,TGCAGTGCTATGGGACTAGCGGAAGGGTCAGATACGCAGTATTTT
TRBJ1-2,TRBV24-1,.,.,CATSDRHSNYGYTF,TGTGCCACCAGTGATCGGCATTCTAACTATGGCTACACCTTC
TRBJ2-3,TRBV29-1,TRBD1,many,CSVLGGQGVSQDTQYF,TGCAGCGTCCTAGGTGGACAGGGGGTCTCGCAGGATACGCAGTATTTT
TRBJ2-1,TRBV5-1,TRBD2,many,CASSLGTSGREQFF,TGCGCCAGCAGCTTAGGGACTAGCGGCAGGGAGCAGTTCTTC
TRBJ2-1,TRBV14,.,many,CASSKLGGSSYNEQFF,TGTGCCAGCAGCAAGCTCGGGGGTAGCTCCTACAATGAGCAGTTCTTC
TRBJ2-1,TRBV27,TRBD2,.,CASSLTSEGWNEQFF,TGTGCCAGCAGCCTGACTAGCGAGGGTTGGAATGAGCAGTTCTTC
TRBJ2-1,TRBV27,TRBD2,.,CASSLRAGAQAEQFF,TGTGCCAGCAGCCTCCGAGCGGGAGCCCAGGCGGAGCAGTTCTTC
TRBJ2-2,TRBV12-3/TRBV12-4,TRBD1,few,CASTPRDRGVTGELFF,TGTGCCAGCACACCCCGGGACAGGGGAGTAACCGGGGAGCTGTTTTTT
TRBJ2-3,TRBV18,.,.,CASSPQGPSTDTQYF,TGTGCCAGCTCACCACAAGGGCCTAGCACAGATACGCAGTATTTT
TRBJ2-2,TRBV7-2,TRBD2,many,CASSSSSGGGGELFF,TGTGCCAGCAGCTCGTCTAGCGGGGGTGGCGGGGAGCTGTTTTTT
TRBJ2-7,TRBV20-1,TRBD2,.,CSAPRTSGPYEQYF,TGCAGTGCTCCACGGACTAGCGGGCCCTACGAGCAGTACTTC
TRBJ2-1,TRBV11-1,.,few,CASSLGTLALSSYNEQFF,TGTGCCAGCAGCTTAGGAACCCTAGCGTTGAGCTCCTACAATGAGCAGTTCTTC
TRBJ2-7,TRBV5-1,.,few,CASSPTGSHEQYF,TGCGCCAGCAGCCCAACAGGGAGCCACGAGCAGTACTTC
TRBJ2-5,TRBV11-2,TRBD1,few,CASSLEGAGTGYQETQYF,TGTGCCAGCAGCTTAGAAGGCGCGGGGACAGGGTACCAAGAGACCCAGTACTTC
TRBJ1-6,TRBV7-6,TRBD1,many,CASSYRAGGNSPLHF,TGTGCCAGCAGCTACCGGGCAGGGGGCAATTCACCCCTCCACTTT
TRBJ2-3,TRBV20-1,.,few,CSAPGPGPTDTQYF,TGCAGTGCCCCAGGGCCCGGTCCGACAGATACGCAGTATTTT
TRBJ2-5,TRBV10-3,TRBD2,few,CAIRREGETQYF,TGTGCCATCCGCCGGGAGGGGGAGACCCAGTACTTC
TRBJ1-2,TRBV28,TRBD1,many,CASEGQGRVYGYTF,TGTGCCAGCGAGGGACAGGGGAGGGTTTATGGCTACACCTTC
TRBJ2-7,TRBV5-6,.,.,CASSRRWVEVGEQYF,TGTGCCAGCAGCCGGAGGTGGGTTGAGGTAGGCGAGCAGTACTTC
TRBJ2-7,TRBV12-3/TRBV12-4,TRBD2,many,CASSKSSASGYYEQYF,TGTGCCAGCAGCAAATCCAGCGCTAGCGGGTATTACGAGCAGTACTTC
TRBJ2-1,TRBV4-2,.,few,CASSQFSNEQFF,TGTGCCAGCAGCCAATTTTCGAATGAGCAGTTCTTC
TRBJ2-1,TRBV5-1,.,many,CASSLDRANEQFF,TGCGCCAGCAGCTTGGACAGGGCCAATGAGCAGTTCTTC
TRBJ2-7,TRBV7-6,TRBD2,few,CASSYTGTSTYEQYF,TGTGCCAGCAGCTATACCGGGACTAGTACCTACGAGCAGTACTTC
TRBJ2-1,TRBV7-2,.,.,CASSYGTKVFF,TGTGCCAGCAGTTACGGGACCAAGGTGTTCTTC
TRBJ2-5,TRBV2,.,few,CASSEAGWTIQETQYF,TGTGCCAGCAGTGAAGCTGGTTGGACTATCCAAGAGACCCAGTACTTC
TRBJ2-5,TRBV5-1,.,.,CSSSLVGIPQETQYF,TGCTCCAGCAGCTTGGTGGGGATCCCTCAAGAGACCCAGTACTTC
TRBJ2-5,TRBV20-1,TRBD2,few,CCASGTSGRAGETQYF,TGCTGTGCTAGCGGGACTAGCGGGAGGGCCGGGGAGACCCAGTACTTC
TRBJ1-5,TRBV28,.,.,CASTYGGQPQHF,TGTGCCAGCACTTACGGGGGCCAGCCCCAGCATTTT
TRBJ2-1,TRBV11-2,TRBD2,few,CASSLALAGVHEQFF,TGTGCCAGCAGCTTAGCTCTAGCGGGAGTCCATGAGCAGTTCTTC
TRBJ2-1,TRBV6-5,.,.,CASSYSRQYNEQFF,TGTGCCAGCAGTTACTCTAGGCAATACAATGAGCAGTTCTTC
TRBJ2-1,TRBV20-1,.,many,CSARGPPTYNEQFF,TGCAGTGCTAGAGGTCCCCCCACCTACAATGAGCAGTTCTTC
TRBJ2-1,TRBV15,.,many,CATSEGDGVEQFF,TGTGCCACCAGCGAGGGGGACGGCGTTGAGCAGTTCTTC
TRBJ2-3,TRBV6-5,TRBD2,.,CASSYTSGRAQDTQYF,TGTGCCAGCAGTTACACTAGCGGGAGGGCCCAAGATACGCAGTATTTT
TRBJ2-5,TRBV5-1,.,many,CASSSLNYQYF,TGCGCCAGCAGCTCCTTGAATTACCAGTACTTC
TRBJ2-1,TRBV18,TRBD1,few,CASSPPYRGFDNEQFF,TGTGCCAGCTCACCACCGTACAGGGGATTCGACAATGAGCAGTTCTTC
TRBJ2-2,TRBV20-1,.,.,CSASPPGGRATTGELFF,TGCAGTGCTAGCCCCCCTGGGGGCAGGGCGACGACCGGGGAGCTGTTTTTT
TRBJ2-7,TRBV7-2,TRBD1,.,CASSPWTGYEQYF,TGTGCCAGCAGCCCCTGGACAGGGTACGAGCAGTACTTC
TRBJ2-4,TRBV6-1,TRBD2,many,CASRSLTSGAKNIQYF,TGTGCCAGCAGGTCTCTCACTAGCGGCGCTAAAAACATTCAGTACTTC
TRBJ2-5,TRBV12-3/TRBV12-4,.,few,CASSLDAEETQYF,TGTGCCAGCAGTTTGGACGCAGAAGAGACCCAGTACTTC
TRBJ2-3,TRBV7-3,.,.,CASSRGLTPTDTQYF,TGTGCCAGCAGCCGTGGACTTACCCCCACAGATACGCAGTATTTT
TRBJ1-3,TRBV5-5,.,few,CASSPPRTGSGNTIYF,TGTGCCAGCAGCCCCCCCCGAACAGGGTCTGGAAACACCATATATTTT
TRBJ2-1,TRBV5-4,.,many,CASSSSGEQFF,TGTGCCAGCAGTTCCTCGGGGGAGCAGTTCTTC
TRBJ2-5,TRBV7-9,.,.,CASSLLGTTVYF,TGTGCCAGCAGCTTACTAGGGACAACCGTGTACTTC
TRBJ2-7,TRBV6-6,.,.,CASSYGADCEQYF,TGTGCCAGCAGTTACGGGGCAGACTGCGAGCAGTACTTC
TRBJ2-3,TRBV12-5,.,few,CASGPQASTDTQYF,TGTGCTAGTGGTCCTCAAGCGAGCACAGATACGCAGTATTTT